This T cell receptor beta chain was sequenced during a study of monozygotic twins with inflammatory bowel disease. No DNA is given; TCRdb re-called the 5' RACE reads and lists each CDR3 protein once. The repertoire table contains a few hundred thousand distinct CDR3 sequences. Germline V gives CDR1 SQVTM, CDR2 ANQGSEA. The CDR3 spans 14 residues. This chain joins TRBV29-1 and TRBJ2-7. This TCR derives from a human donor with ulcerative colitis or Crohn's disease, or a healthy co-twin of an affected twin (not recorded which). The sequencing input was blood. The CDR3 loop is CSARDPTRAYEQYF.